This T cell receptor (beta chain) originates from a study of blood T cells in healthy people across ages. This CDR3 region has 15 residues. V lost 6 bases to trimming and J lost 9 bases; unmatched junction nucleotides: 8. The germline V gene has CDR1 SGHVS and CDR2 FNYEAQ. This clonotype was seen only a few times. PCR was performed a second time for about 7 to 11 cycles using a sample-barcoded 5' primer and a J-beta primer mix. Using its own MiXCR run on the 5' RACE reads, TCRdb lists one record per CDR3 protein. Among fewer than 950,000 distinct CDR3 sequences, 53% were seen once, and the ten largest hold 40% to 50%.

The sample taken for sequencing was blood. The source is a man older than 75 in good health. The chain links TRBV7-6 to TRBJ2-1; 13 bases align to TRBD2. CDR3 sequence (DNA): TGTGCCAGCAGTCAGGGACTAGCGGGGTGGGGTGAGCAGTTCTTC. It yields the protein CASSQGLAGWGEQFF. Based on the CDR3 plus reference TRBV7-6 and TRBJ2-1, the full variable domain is GAGVSQSPRYKVTKRGQDVALRCDPISGHVSLYWYRQALGQGPEFLTYFNYEAQQDKSGLPNDRFSAERPEGSISTLTIQRTEQRDSAMYRCASSQGLAGWGEQFFGPGTRLTVL.